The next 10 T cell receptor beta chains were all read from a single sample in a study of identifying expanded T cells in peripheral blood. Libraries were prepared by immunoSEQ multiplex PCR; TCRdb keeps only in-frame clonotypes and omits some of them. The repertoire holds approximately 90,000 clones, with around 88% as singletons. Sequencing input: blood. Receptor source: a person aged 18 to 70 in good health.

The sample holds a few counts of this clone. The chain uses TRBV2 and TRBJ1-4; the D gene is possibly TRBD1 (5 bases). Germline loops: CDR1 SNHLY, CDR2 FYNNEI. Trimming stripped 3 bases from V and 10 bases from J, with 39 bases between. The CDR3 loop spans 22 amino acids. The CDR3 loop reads CASSDSLWQGRQPTLPRGKLFF. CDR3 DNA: TGTGCCAGCAGTGATTCCCTGTGGCAGGGTAGACAGCCAACCTTGCCCCGAGGAAAACTGTTTTTT.

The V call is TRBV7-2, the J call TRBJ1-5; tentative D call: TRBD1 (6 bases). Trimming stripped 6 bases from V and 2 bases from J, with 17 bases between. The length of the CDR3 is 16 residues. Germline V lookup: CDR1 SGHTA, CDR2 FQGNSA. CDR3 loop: CASSKGGARGNQPQHF. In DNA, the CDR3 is TGTGCCAGCAGTAAAGGGGGGGCGCGGGGCAATCAGCCCCAGCATTTT. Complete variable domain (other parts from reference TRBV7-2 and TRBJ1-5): GAGVSQSPSNKVTEKGKDVELRCDPISGHTALYWYRQSLGQGLEFLIYFQGNSAPDKSGLPSDRFSAERTGGSVSTLTIQRTQQEDSAVYLCASSKGGARGNQPQHFGDGTRLSIL.

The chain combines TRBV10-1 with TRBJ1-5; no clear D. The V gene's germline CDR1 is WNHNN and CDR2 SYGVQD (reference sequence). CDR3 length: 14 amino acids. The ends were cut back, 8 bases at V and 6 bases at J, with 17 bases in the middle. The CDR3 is CASQSNGGIQPQHF. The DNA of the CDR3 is TGCGCCAGCCAATCCAACGGCGGGATTCAGCCCCAGCATTTT.

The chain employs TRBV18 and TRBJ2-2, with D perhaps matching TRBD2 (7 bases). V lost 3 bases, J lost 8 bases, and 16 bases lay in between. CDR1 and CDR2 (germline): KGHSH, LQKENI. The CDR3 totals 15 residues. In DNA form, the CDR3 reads TGTGCCAGCTCACCGGTGAAACAGGGACTAGGGGAGCTGTTTTTT. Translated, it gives CASSPVKQGLGELFF.

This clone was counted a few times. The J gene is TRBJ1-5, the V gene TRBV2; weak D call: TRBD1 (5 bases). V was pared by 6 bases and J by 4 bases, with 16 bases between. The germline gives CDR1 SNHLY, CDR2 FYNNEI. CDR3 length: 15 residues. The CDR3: CASSPSVGGNQPQHF. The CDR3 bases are TGTGCCAGCAGCCCCTCAGTCGGGGGGAATCAGCCCCAGCATTTT.

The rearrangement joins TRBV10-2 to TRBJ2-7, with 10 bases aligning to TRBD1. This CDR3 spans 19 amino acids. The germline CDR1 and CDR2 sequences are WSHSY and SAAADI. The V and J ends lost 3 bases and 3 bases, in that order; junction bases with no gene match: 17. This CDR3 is CASSDPGQGKSGGIYEQYF. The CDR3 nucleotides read TGCGCCAGCAGTGACCCGGGACAGGGGAAATCAGGCGGGATCTACGAGCAGTACTTC.

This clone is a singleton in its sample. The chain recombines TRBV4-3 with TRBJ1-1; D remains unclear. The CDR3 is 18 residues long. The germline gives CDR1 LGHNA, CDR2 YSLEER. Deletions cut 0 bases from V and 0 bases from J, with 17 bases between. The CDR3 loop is CASSQDVSTLELNTEAFF. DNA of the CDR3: TGCGCCAGCAGCCAAGATGTAAGCACACTGGAGCTGAACACTGAAGCTTTCTTT.

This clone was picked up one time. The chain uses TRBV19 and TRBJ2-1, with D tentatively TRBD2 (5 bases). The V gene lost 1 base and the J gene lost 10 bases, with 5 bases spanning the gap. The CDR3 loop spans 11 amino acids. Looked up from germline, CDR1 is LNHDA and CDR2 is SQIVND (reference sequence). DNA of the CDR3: TGTGCCAGTAGTATAGGCGGGGAGCAGTTCTTC. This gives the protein CASSIGGEQFF.

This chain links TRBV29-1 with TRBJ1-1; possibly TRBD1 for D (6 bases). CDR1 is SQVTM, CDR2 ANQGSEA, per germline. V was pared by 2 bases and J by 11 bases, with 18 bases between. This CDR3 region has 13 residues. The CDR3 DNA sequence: TGCAGCGTTGAAATGAGGGGGAGCCCCCGTGCTTTCTTT. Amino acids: CSVEMRGSPRAFF.

The CDR3 DNA follows: TGCGCCAGCAGCCCCCGGACAGGAGGGGACATTCAGTACTTC. Translating gives CASSPRTGGDIQYF. The chain is built from TRBV4-3 and TRBJ2-4, with D possibly TRBD1 on 7 matching bases. The CDR3 loop spans 14 amino acids. The V gene's germline CDR1 is LGHNA and CDR2 YSLEER. Trimming removed 4 bases at V and 8 bases at J, with 15 bases between.